The next 26 T cell receptor beta chains were all read from a single sample in a study of CD8 T cells in ankylosing spondylitis. TCRdb used MiXCR to reprocess the 5' RACE reads, holding one entry per CDR3 protein. The repertoire holds under 400,000 distinct CDR3 sequences, with about 9.9% as singletons. Source material: blood, either unsorted or a sorted T cell fraction (not recorded which). The source of these receptors is a female donor with ankylosing spondylitis or in good health (not recorded which).

This clonotype was seen at least ten times. The chain has TRBV24-1 and TRBJ2-3, with TRBD2 matching 9 bases. The V and J ends lost 5 bases and 1 base, in that order; junction bases with no gene match: 6. Germline-derived CDR1 and CDR2 are KGHDR and SFDVKD. The CDR3 spans 16 residues. CDR3 loop: CATSARSGGRTDTQYF. The CDR3 DNA follows: TGTGCCACCAGTGCCCGTAGCGGGGGACGCACAGATACGCAGTATTTT.

The chain links TRBV20-1 to TRBJ2-7, with D unresolved. Germline V CDR1 and CDR2: DFQATT, SNEGSKA (reference sequence). Trimming took off 0 bases at V and 2 bases at J, with 14 bases between the two ends. CDR3 length: 15 residues. In nucleotides, the CDR3 is TGCAGTGCTAGAGATCCTTGGGGAAACACCTACGAGCAGTACTTC. As protein: CSARDPWGNTYEQYF.

This clonotype was observed many times. The rearrangement joins TRBV19 to TRBJ1-5; D gene uncertain. Trimming shortened V by 6 bases and J by 7 bases, and 7 bases separated the two germline ends. Germline values: CDR1 LNHDA, CDR2 SQIVND (reference sequence). This CDR3 comprises 11 residues. CDR3 residues: CASSEGQPQHF. The CDR3 DNA is TGTGCCAGTAGCGAGGGACAGCCCCAGCATTTT.

The chain is built from TRBV7-9 and TRBJ2-5; a possible D gene is TRBD2 (5 bases). Trimming shortened V by 5 bases and J by 5 bases, and 9 bases separated the two germline ends. The germline V gene encodes CDR1 SEHNR and CDR2 FQNEAQ (reference sequence). There are 12 residues in the CDR3. The CDR3 protein is CASSPDSETQYF. The CDR3 coding sequence is TGTGCCAGCAGCCCGGACTCTGAGACCCAGTACTTC.

This clonotype has a count of ten or more. The chain recombines TRBV16 with TRBJ2-1; D might be TRBD2 (6 bases). The CDR3 is 15 amino acids. Germline CDR1 and CDR2: KGHSY and FQNENV. V lost 4 bases to trimming and J lost 7 bases, with 17 bases between them. The CDR3, as DNA: TGTGCCAGCAGCCCTGATGGCGGGGTCTTGAATGAGCAGTTCTTC. Encoded protein: CASSPDGGVLNEQFF.

The CDR3 protein is CASSKRTGQGYGYTF. The CDR3 nucleotides read TGTGCCAGCAGCAAGAGAACCGGACAGGGGTATGGCTACACCTTC. This chain uses TRBV6-1 with TRBJ1-2, with 9 bases matching TRBD1. The V gene's germline CDR1 is MNHNS and CDR2 SASEGT. The CDR3 is made up of 15 amino acids. V lost 6 bases to trimming and J lost 5 bases; unmatched junction nucleotides: 10.

This clonotype was detected ten times or more. V and J are TRBV12-3 or TRBV12-4 and TRBJ2-7; 9 bases align to TRBD1. This CDR3 contains 15 residues. The J segment lost 5 bases and the V segment lost 0 bases, leaving 5 bases of the junction unmatched. The CDR3 protein is CASSLAGQGAHEQYF. The CDR3 DNA follows: TGTGCCAGCAGTTTAGCGGGACAGGGAGCGCACGAGCAGTACTTC.

This clonotype was observed a handful of times. The chain links TRBV28 to TRBJ2-3, with 8 bases matching TRBD2. Per the germline V gene, CDR1 is MDHEN and CDR2 is SYDVKM. There are 12 residues in the CDR3. As DNA, the CDR3 is TGTGTTAGCGGGGTCAGCACAGATACGCAGTATTTT. Amino acid sequence: CVSGVSTDTQYF.

The sample holds many counts of this clonotype. The V gene is TRBV20-1, the J gene TRBJ2-5; 10 bases match TRBD2. Germline values: CDR1 DFQATT, CDR2 SNEGSKA (reference sequence). J lost 5 bases, V lost 4 bases, and 1 base had no gene match. The CDR3 sequence is 12 residues long. The CDR3 spells CSAIAGGETQYF. Written as DNA, the CDR3 is TGCAGTGCTATAGCGGGGGGTGAGACCCAGTACTTC.

About this clonotype: At one of its ends the junction is not consistent with the germline gene, which may arise from a read error. The chain employs TRBV19 and TRBJ2-1; 13 bases are shared with TRBD2. The CDR3 runs 16 residues. The germline gives CDR1 LNHDA, CDR2 SQIVND (reference sequence). This chain's CDR3 is CVSSPGLAGIYNEQFF. CDR3 in DNA: TGTGTCAGTAGTCCGGGACTAGCGGGAATCTACAATGAGCAGTTCTTC. Drawing the rest from reference TRBV19 and TRBJ2-1, the complete variable domain is DGGITQSPKYLFRKEGQNVTLSCEQNLNHDAMYWYRQDPGQGLRLIYYSQIVNDFQKGDIAEGYSVSREKKESFPLTVTSAQKNPTAFYLCVSSPGLAGIYNEQFFGPGTRLTVL.

The CDR3 spells CASSLWGRGETQYF. The CDR3, as DNA: TGTGCCAGCAGTTTATGGGGTCGGGGAGAGACCCAGTACTTC. V and J are TRBV27 and TRBJ2-5; D may be TRBD2 (5 bases). Trimming removed 1 base at V and 4 bases at J, with 10 bases between. This CDR3 has 14 residues. Germline loops: CDR1 MNHEY, CDR2 SMNVEV (reference sequence).

This clonotype was observed many times. The V call is TRBV20-1, the J call TRBJ2-1; the D is unclear. The V end lost 2 bases, the J end lost 8 bases, and 7 bases lay between the germline ends. The CDR3 is made up of 11 amino acids. Germline V gene data show CDR1 as DFQATT and CDR2 as SNEGSKA (reference sequence). The CDR3 loop is CSARTGYEQFF. The DNA for the CDR3 is TGCAGTGCTAGAACGGGCTATGAGCAGTTCTTC.

This clonotype was detected many times. V usage is TRBV20-1 and J usage is TRBJ1-6; TRBD1 might be the D (5 bases). Trimming cost V 4 bases and J 8 bases, with 15 bases left between them. Germline CDR1 and CDR2: DFQATT and SNEGSKA (reference sequence). This CDR3 contains 14 residues. The CDR3 region has the DNA TGCAGTGCTACCTCCCCAGGGTGGTATTCACCCCTCCACTTT. Its protein is CSATSPGWYSPLHF.

This clonotype was seen at least ten times. The chain links TRBV20-1 to TRBJ1-1; no definite D call. V was cut by 5 bases and J by 5 bases, with 12 bases left in between. This CDR3 has 12 residues. The germline gives CDR1 DFQATT, CDR2 SNEGSKA (reference sequence). The CDR3 coding sequence is TGCAGTGCTCTGAAGGGTGTGACTGAAGCTTTCTTT. This gives the protein CSALKGVTEAFF.

This clonotype was recorded many times. The chain couples TRBV6-5 to TRBJ2-5; 8 positions match TRBD1. V trimming: 0 bases; J trimming: 4 bases; junction bases outside the gene matches: 13. This CDR3 has 18 amino acids. Germline V gene lookup returns CDR1 MNHEY and CDR2 SVGAGI. CDR3 amino acids: CASSYSRAGGFSGETQYF. The CDR3, as DNA: TGTGCCAGCAGTTACTCGAGGGCAGGGGGCTTTTCGGGAGAGACCCAGTACTTC.

This clonotype showed up many times. The rearrangement joins TRBV28 to TRBJ2-3; D ambiguous. Germline V gene lookup returns CDR1 MDHEN and CDR2 SYDVKM. The CDR3 is 11 residues long. V was clipped by 8 bases and J by 0 bases, with 3 bases between them. CDR3 protein: CASASTDTQYF. As DNA, the CDR3 is TGTGCCAGCGCCAGCACAGATACGCAGTATTTT.

This clonotype was recorded at least ten times. V gene TRBV11-2 combines with J gene TRBJ1-1, with 8 bases lining up with TRBD1. The CDR3 spans 15 residues. Per germline, CDR1 SGHAT and CDR2 FQNNGV. V lost 3 bases and J lost 4; bases outside the gene matches: 7. As DNA, the CDR3 is TGTGCCAGCAGCTTCCGACAGGGGTCAAGCACTGAAGCTTTCTTT. This encodes CASSFRQGSSTEAFF.

Note on this clonotype: A read error is possible here, since a much larger clone lies one base away. This CDR3 is missing its conserved last phenylalanine or tryptophan, likely due to a read error. The V and J genes are TRBV20-1 and TRBJ2-7; possibly TRBD2 for D (6 bases). The CDR3 runs 14 residues. Germline V gene sequence: CDR1 DFQATT, CDR2 SNEGSKA (reference sequence). V was trimmed by 6 bases and J by 6 bases, leaving 21 bases between them. Here the CDR3 reads CSALGRELLVEQYS. The CDR3 coding sequence is TGCAGTGCCCTCGGACGGGAGCTTCTGGTCGAGCAGTACTCC.

The chain uses TRBV29-1 and TRBJ2-5; D could derive from TRBD1 or TRBD2 (5 bases each). Germline V CDR1 and CDR2: SQVTM, ANQGSEA. Trimming stripped 7 bases from V and 4 bases from J, with 19 bases between. The CDR3 sequence is 14 residues long. The CDR3 DNA follows: TGCAGCGCCAGGGAGAGTAGGGGCAGAGAGACCCAGTACTTC. Protein product: CSARESRGRETQYF.

V is TRBV6-6 and J is TRBJ2-3; TRBD2 matches at 7 bases. V gave up 2 bases and J gave up 7 bases; unmatched junction bases: 3. Germline V gene sequence: CDR1 MNHNY, CDR2 SVGAGI (reference sequence). The CDR3 consists of 13 residues. CDR3 amino acids: CASSYPGGNTQYF. DNA for the CDR3: TGTGCCAGCAGTTACCCGGGAGGAAATACGCAGTATTTT.

Only a few counts were recorded for this clonotype. The chain recombines TRBV7-2 with TRBJ1-1; D remains ambiguous. V shed 7 bases and J shed 3 bases, with 15 bases lying between them. Germline lookup yields CDR1 SGHTA and CDR2 FQGNSA. There are 14 residues in the CDR3. CDR3: CASNPTRPDTEAFF. CDR3 sequence (DNA): TGTGCCAGCAATCCGACAAGGCCTGACACTGAAGCTTTCTTT.

This clonotype has ten or more counts. The chain links TRBV6-5 to TRBJ1-1; no firm D call. The CDR3 runs 14 residues. Per the germline V gene, CDR1 is MNHEY and CDR2 is SVGAGI. V dropped 4 bases and J dropped 3 bases, with 12 bases sitting between them. In DNA, the CDR3 is TGTGCCAGCAGTTCCTCACATCGAGACACTGAAGCTTTCTTT. This encodes CASSSSHRDTEAFF.

This clonotype was seen at least ten times. This chain joins TRBV29-1 and TRBJ1-2; D unclear. Trimming removed 3 bases at V and 2 bases at J, with 10 bases between. Per the germline V gene, CDR1 is SQVTM and CDR2 is ANQGSEA. The CDR3 consists of 13 residues. CDR3 sequence: CSVEKGPNYGYTF. The CDR3 DNA follows: TGCAGCGTTGAGAAGGGCCCGAACTATGGCTACACCTTC.

In its sample, this clonotype was seen once. A much larger clone lies a single base off, so this may be a read error. V gene TRBV7-8 combines with J gene TRBJ1-1; D remains unclear. V was shortened by 3 bases and J by 14 bases, with 16 bases between the two germline ends. CDR3 length: 12 residues. CDR1 and CDR2 from the germline V gene are SGHVS and FQNEAQ. This CDR3 reads CASSLGRVVRFF. In nucleotides, the CDR3 is TGTGCCAGCAGCTTGGGTAGGGTCGTTCGCTTCTTT.

This clonotype was recorded a few times. The chain recombines TRBV28 with TRBJ2-7; TRBD2 is a possible D gene (6 bases). The germline V gene has CDR1 MDHEN and CDR2 SYDVKM. The V end lost 11 bases, the J end lost 2 bases, and 13 bases lay between the germline ends. This CDR3 has 12 amino acids. CDR3 residues: CAVTPGAYEQYF. For the CDR3, the DNA is TGTGCCGTGACCCCGGGGGCCTACGAGCAGTACTTC.

Only a few counts were recorded for this clonotype. This chain joins TRBV12-3 or TRBV12-4 and TRBJ1-1; D gene uncertain. CDR3 length: 13 amino acids. Trimming removed 5 bases at V and 3 bases at J, with 10 bases between. The CDR3 protein is CASSLGWDTEAFF. CDR3 sequence (DNA): TGTGCCAGCAGTCTAGGATGGGACACTGAAGCTTTCTTT.